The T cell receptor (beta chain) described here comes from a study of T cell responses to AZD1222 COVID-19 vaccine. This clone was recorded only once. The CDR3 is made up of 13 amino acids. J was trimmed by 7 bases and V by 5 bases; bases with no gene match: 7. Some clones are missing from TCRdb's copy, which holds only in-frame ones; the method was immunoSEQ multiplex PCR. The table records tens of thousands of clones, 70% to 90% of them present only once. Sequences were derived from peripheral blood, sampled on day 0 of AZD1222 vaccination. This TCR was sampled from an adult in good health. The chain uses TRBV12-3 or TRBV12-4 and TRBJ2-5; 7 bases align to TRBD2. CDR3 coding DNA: TGTGCCAGCAGTACAGATGGCGGGGGGACCCAGTACTTC. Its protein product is CASSTDGGGTQYF.